This entry is about one TCR beta chain. The germline CDR1 and CDR2 sequences are LNHDA and SQIVND (reference sequence). V shed 4 bases and J shed 3 bases, with 9 bases lying between them. CDR3 length: 13 amino acids. Clones were read by immunoSEQ multiplex PCR, and TCRdb kept only the in-frame ones, dropping some. Of approximately 300,000 clones listed, about 85% are singletons. This entry belongs to a study of blood T cell repertoires in COVID-19. Sample: peripheral blood. This TCR was sampled from a man aged 18-30 years with active or convalescent COVID-19. V gene TRBV19 combines with J gene TRBJ1-2, with D possibly being TRBD1 (6 bases). The CDR3 DNA reads as TGTGCCAGTAGTAAACAGGGATACTATGGCTACACCTTC. Amino acids: CASSKQGYYGYTF.